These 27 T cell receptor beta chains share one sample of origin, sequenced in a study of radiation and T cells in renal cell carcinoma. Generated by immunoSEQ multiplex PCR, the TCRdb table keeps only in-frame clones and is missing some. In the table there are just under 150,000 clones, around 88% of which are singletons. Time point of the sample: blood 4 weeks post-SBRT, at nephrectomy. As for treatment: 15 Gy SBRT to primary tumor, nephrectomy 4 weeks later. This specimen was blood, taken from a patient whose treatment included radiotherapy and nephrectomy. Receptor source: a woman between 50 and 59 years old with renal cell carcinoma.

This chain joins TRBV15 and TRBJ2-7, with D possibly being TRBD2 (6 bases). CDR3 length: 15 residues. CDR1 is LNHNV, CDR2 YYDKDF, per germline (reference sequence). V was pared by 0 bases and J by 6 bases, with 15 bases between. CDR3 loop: CATSRDSGGGGEQYF. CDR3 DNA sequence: TGTGCCACCAGCAGAGATTCCGGGGGAGGAGGCGAGCAGTACTTC.

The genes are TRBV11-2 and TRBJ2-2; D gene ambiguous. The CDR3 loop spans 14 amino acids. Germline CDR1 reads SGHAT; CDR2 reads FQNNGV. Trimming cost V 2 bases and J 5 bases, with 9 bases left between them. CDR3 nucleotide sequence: TGTGCCAGCAGCTTAAAGTTCAGAACCGGGGAGCTGTTTTTT. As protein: CASSLKFRTGELFF.

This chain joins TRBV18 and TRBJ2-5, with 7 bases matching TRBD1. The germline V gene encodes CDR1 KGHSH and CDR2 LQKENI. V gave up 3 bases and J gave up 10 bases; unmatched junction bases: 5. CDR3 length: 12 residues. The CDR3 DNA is TGTGCCAGCTCACCTGGGCAGGGGGACCAGTACTTC. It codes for CASSPGQGDQYF.

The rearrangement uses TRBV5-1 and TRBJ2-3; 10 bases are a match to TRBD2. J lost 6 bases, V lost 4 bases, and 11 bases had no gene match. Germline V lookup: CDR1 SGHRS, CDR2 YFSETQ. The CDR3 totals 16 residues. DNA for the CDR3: TGCGCCAGCAGCAATAGCGGGAGGTTAAGTGTGGATACGCAGTATTTT. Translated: CASSNSGRLSVDTQYF.

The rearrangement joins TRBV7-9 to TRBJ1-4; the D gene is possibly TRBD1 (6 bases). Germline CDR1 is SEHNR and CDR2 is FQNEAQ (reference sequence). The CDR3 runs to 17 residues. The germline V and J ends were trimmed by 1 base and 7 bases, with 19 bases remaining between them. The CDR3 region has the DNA TGTGCCAGCAGCTTAGGGGGGGCCCCAGTATCGGGTGAAAAACTGTTTTTT. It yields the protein CASSLGGAPVSGEKLFF.

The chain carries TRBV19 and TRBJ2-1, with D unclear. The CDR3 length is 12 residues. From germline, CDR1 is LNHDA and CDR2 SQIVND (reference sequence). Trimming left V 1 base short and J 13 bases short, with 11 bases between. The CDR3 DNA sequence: TGTGCCAGTAGTATAGGGGAAGGTTACCAGTTCTTC. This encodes CASSIGEGYQFF.

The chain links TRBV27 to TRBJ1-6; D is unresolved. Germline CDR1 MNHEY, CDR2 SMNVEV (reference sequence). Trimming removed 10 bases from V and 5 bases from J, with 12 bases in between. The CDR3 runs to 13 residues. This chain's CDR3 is CATAGGNNSPLHF. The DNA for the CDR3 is TGTGCCACCGCGGGAGGGAATAATTCACCCCTCCACTTT.

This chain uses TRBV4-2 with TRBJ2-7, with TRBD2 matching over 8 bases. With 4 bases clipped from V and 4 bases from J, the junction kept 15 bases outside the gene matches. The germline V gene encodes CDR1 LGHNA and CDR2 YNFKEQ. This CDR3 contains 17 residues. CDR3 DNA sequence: TGTGCCAGCAGCCGAGAAGCAGGGGCGGGAGGTTTGTACGAGCAGTACTTC. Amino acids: CASSREAGAGGLYEQYF.

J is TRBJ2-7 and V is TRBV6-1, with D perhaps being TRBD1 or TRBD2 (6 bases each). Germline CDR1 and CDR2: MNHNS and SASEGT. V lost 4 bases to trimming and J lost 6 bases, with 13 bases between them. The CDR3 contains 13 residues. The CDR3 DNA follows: TGTGCCAGCAGTGGACAGGCGGGAATCGAGCAGTACTTC. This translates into CASSGQAGIEQYF.

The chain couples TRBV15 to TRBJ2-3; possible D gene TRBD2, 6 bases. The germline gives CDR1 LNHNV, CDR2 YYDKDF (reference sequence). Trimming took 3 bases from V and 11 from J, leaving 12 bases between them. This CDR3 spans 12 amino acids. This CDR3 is CATSRVAEGQYF. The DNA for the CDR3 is TGTGCCACCAGCAGGGTAGCGGAGGGGCAGTATTTT. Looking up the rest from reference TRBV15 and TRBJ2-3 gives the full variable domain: DAMVIQNPRYQVTQFGKPVTLSCSQTLNHNVMYWYQQKSSQAPKLLFHYYDKDFNNEADTPDNFQSRRPNTSFCFLDIRSPGLGDTAMYLCATSRVAEGQYFGPGTRLTVL.

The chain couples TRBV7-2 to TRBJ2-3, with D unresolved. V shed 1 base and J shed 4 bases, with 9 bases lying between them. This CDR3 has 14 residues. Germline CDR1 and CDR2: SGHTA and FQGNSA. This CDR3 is CASSLVSLSDTQYF. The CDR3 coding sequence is TGTGCCAGCAGCTTAGTCTCTCTCTCAGATACGCAGTATTTT.

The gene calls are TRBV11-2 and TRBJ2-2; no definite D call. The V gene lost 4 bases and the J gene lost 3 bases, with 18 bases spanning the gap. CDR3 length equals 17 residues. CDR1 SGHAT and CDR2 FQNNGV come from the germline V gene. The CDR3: CASSSRSKTGYTGELFF. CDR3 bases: TGTGCCAGCAGCTCACGCTCCAAGACCGGCTACACCGGGGAGCTGTTTTTT.

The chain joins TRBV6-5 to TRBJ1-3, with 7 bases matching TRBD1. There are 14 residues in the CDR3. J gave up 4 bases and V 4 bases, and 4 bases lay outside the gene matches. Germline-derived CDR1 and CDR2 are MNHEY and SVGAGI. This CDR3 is CASSSRGQGNTIYF. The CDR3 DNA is TGTGCCAGCAGTTCAAGGGGGCAGGGAAACACCATATATTTT.

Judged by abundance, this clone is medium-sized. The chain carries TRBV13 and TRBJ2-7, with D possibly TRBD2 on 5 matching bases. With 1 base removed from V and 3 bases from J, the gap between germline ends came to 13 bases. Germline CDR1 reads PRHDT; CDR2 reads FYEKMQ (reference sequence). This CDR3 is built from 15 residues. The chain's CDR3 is CASSLEGVENYEQYF. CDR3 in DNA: TGTGCCAGCAGCTTAGAGGGAGTGGAGAACTACGAGCAGTACTTC. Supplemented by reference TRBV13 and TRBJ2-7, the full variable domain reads AAGVIQSPRHLIKEKRETATLKCYPIPRHDTVYWYQQGPGQDPQFLISFYEKMQSDKGSIPDRFSAQQFSDYHSELNMSSLELGDSALYFCASSLEGVENYEQYFGPGTRLTVT.

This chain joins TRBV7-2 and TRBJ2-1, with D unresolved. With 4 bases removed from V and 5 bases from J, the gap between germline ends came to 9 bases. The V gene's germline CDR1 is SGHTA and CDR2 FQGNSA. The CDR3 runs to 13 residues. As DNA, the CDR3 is TGTGCCAGCAGCTGGACGAATAACAATGAGCAGTTCTTC. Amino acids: CASSWTNNNEQFF. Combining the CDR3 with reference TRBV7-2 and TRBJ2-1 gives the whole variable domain GAGVSQSPSNKVTEKGKDVELRCDPISGHTALYWYRQSLGQGLEFLIYFQGNSAPDKSGLPSDRFSAERTGGSVSTLTIQRTQQEDSAVYLCASSWTNNNEQFFGPGTRLTVL.

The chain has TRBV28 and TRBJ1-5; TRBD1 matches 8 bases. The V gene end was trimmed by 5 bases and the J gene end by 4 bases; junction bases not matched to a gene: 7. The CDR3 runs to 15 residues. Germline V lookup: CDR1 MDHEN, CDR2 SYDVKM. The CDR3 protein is CASSRQGLTNQPQHF. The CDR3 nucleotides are TGTGCCAGCAGTAGACAGGGGTTAACTAATCAGCCCCAGCATTTT.

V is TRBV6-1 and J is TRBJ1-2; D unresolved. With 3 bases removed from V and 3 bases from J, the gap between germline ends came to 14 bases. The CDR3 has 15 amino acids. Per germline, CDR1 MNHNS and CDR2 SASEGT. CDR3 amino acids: CASSDPARFDYGYTF. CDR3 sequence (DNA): TGTGCCAGCAGTGATCCAGCCCGATTCGACTATGGCTACACCTTC.

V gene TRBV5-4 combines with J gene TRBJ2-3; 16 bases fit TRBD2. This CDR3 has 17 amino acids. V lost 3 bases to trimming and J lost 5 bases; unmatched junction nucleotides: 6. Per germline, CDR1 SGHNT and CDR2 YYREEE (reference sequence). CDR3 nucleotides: TGTGCCAGCAGCTCGGGACTAGCGGGAGGGCCCGGAGATACGCAGTATTTT. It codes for CASSSGLAGGPGDTQYF.

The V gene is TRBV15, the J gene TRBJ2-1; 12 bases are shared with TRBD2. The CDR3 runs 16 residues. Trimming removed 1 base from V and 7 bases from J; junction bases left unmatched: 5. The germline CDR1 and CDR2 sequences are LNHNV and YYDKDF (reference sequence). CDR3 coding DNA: TGTGCCACCAGCAGAGTAAGGACTAGCGGGACGAATGAGCAGTTCTTC. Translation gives CATSRVRTSGTNEQFF.

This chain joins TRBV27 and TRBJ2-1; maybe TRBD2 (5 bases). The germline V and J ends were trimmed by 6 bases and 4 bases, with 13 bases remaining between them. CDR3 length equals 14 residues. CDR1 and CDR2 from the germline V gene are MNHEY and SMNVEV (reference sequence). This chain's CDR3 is CASRNSTGYNEQFF. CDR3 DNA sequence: TGTGCCAGCAGAAACTCGACGGGATACAATGAGCAGTTCTTC.

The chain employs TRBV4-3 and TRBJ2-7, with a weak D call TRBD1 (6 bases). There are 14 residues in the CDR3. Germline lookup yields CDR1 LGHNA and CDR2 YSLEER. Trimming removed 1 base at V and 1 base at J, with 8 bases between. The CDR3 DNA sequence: TGCGCCAGCAGCCAAGGCAGGGGATCCTACGAGCAGTACTTC. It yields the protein CASSQGRGSYEQYF.

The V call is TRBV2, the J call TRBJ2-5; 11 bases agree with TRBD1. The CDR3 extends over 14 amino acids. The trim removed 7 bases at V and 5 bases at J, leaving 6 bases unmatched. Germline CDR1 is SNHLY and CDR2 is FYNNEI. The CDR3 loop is CASMTDRGQETQYF. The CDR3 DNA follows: TGTGCCAGCATGACGGACAGGGGGCAGGAGACCCAGTACTTC.

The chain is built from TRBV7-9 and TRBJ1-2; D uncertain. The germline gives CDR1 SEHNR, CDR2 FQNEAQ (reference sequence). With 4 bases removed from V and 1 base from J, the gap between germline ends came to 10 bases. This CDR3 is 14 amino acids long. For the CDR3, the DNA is TGTGCCAGCAGCTCTGATACGGTTAACTATGGCTACACCTTC. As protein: CASSSDTVNYGYTF.

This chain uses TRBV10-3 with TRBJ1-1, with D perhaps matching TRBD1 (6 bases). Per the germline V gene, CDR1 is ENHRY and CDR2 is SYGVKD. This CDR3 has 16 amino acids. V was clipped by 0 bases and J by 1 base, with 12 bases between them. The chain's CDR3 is CAISESLGATNTEAFF. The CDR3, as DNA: TGTGCCATCAGTGAGTCGTTGGGGGCGACGAACACTGAAGCTTTCTTT.

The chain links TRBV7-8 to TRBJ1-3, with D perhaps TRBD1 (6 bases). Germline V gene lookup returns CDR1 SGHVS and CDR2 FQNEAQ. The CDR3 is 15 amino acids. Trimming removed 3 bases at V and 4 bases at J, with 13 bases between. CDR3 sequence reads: CASSFSQGQGNTIYF. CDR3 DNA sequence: TGTGCCAGCAGCTTCAGCCAAGGACAGGGAAACACCATATATTTT.

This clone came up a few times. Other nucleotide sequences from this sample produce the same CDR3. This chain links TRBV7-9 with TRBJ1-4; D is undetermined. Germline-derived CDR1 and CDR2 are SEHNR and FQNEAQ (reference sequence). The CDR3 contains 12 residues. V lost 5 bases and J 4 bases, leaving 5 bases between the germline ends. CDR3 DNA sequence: TGTGCCAGCAGCCGGAATAATGAAAAACTGTTTTTT. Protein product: CASSRNNEKLFF.

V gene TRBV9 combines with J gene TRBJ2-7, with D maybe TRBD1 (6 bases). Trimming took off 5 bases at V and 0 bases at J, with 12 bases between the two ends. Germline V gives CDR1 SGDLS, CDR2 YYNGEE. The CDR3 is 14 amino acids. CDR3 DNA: TGTGCCAGCAGTGGAGGACAGATCTCCTACGAGCAGTACTTC. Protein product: CASSGGQISYEQYF.